The source of this T cell receptor beta chain is a study of technical replicates of blood from a few donors (TCRdb year 2017). CDR1 and CDR2 (SQVTM, ANQGSEA) derive from the germline V gene. V lost 7 bases and J lost 0 bases; the stretch between them is 9 bases long. The CDR3, from cysteine to phenylalanine, totals 12 residues. Of the read, only the CDR3 DNA is kept; its 36 bases are in frame from base 1. This clone was counted a few times. Its recognized antigen is unknown. It has no much larger one-base neighbor in the sample; base qualities were not kept. Library method: the immunoSEQ multiplex PCR assay. What TCRdb holds here is the immuneACCESS table cut down to in-frame rearrangements. Part of the clones is not present; checked against another copy, under half of the missing clones reflect an unresolved V gene, and the others are unexplained. The sample yields some 30,000 clones; more than 80% were counted once. Clones ranked in the top ten supply 3.5% to 5% of the sample.

This TCR derives from a human donor in good health. Some clones in this sample may be carry-over from other donors' samples. The chain joins TRBV29-1 to TRBJ1-1; TRBD1 is possibly the D segment (5 matching bases). The material sequenced was PBMCs. The CDR3: CSGREVNTEAFF. In nucleotide form, the sequence is TGCAGCGGCAGGGAAGTGAACACTGAAGCTTTCTTT.